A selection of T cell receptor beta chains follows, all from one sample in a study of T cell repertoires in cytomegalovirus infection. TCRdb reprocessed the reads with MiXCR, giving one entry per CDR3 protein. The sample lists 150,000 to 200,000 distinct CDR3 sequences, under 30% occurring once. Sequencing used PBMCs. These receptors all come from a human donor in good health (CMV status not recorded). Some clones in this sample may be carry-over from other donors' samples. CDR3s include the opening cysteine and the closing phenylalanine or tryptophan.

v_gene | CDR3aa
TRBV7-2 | CASSLGASGDYNEQFF
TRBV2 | CASTLAGDEQFF
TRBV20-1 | CSASTEASTDTQYF
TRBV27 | CASSSTGLAGRTGSYNEQFF
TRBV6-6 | CASSYSGSGSPLHF
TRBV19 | CASSIRGDPYNEQFF
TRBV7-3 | CASSLSGTTDTQYF
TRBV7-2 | CASSLGADYGYTF
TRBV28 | CASSLTNPPEAFF
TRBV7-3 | CASSLTDRGTEAFF
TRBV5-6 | CASSSVGEAFF
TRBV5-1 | CASTEDGQKNSPLHF
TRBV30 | CAWSWGSNEQFF
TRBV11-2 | CASSLGSRMSETQYF
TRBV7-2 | CASTEGTSNQPQHF
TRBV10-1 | CASSEFGYEQYF
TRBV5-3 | CASSLLNPYETNYGYTF
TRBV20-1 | CSASTGEWQPQHF
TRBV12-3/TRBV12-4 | CATIGQMGTEAFF
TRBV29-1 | CSVGGAVGELFF
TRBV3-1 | CASSPDREVQPQHF
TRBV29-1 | CSVQTDRGTEAFF
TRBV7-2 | CASSLDRVPEAFF
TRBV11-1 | CASSTFPGGVTDTQYF
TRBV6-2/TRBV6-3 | CASSYSPPLRFGYTF
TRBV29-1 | CSAAGQAYEQYF
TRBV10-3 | CAIMGSGGSSYEQYF
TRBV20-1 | CSASNRVDEKLFF
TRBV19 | CASGGASNEKLFF
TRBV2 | CASTLGPFSGNTIYF